This T cell receptor (beta chain) was sequenced during a study of CD8+ T cells in alopecia areata. On the study more broadly: Administration of oral tofacitinib to treated patients was at 5 to 10 mg twice daily.

Note on this clone: Its antigen is not known.

The authors extracted RNA and reverse transcribed it into cDNA as the sequencing template. Sequencing was performed with immunoSEQ multiplex PCR; in TCRdb, only in-frame clones are kept and a portion is missing. The sample has 65,000 to 70,000 clones, approximately 58% seen once; the top ten hold about 15%. V dropped 2 bases and J dropped 8 bases, with 12 bases sitting between them. This CDR3 is 12 amino acids long. The germline V gene encodes CDR1 SQVTM and CDR2 ANQGSEA. Study-level results: Scalp samples also yield sequences of resident alphabeta T cells from normal skin.

V is TRBV29-1 and J is TRBJ1-2; weak D call: TRBD1 (5 bases). The TCR sequence derives from a human donor with alopecia areata. The input for sequencing was CD8+ T cells sorted from blood, taken at week 0. CDR3 residues: CSVESRDGGYTF. The CDR3 region has the DNA TGCAGCGTTGAAAGCAGGGACGGAGGCTACACCTTC.